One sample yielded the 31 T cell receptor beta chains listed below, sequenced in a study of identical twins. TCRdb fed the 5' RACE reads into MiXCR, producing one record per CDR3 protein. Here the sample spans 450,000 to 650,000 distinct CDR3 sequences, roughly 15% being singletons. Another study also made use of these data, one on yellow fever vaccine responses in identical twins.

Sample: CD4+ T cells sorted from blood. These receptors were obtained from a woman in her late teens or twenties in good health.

The CDR3 bases are TGTGCCAGCACCCCCTTGGGGGTGAGGAATAATTCACCCCTCCACTTT. Its translation is CASTPLGVRNNSPLHF. The gene calls are TRBV28 and TRBJ1-6; a weak D match, TRBD1 (5 bases). The V end was cut by 7 bases, the J end by 5 bases, with 18 bases between. This CDR3 comprises 16 residues. Germline V gene lookup returns CDR1 MDHEN and CDR2 SYDVKM.

CDR3 protein: CAISDPGFGETQYF. The CDR3 bases are TGTGCCATCAGTGATCCGGGCTTCGGGGAGACCCAGTACTTC. The chain carries TRBV10-3 and TRBJ2-5, with D unresolved. Per germline, CDR1 ENHRY and CDR2 SYGVKD. V shed 3 bases and J shed 5 bases, with 13 bases lying between them. CDR3 length equals 14 residues.

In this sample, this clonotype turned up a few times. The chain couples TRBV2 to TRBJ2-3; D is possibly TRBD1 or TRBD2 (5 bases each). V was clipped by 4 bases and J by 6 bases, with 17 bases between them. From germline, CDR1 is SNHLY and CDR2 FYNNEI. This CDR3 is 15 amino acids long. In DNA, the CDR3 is TGTGCCAGCAGTGGGGGGACCCGGACGTTGGATACGCAGTATTTT. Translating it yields CASSGGTRTLDTQYF.

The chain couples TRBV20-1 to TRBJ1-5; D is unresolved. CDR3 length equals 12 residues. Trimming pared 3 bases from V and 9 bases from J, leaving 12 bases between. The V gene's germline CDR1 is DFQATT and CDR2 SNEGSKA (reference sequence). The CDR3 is CSASVGVGPQHF. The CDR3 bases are TGCAGTGCTAGTGTTGGGGTAGGGCCCCAGCATTTT.

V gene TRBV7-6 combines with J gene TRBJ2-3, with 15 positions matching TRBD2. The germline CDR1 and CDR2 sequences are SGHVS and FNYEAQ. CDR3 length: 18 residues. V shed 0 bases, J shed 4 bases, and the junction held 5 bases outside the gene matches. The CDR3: CASSLAGTSGGISDTQYF. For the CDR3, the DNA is TGTGCCAGCAGCTTAGCAGGGACTAGCGGGGGGATCTCAGATACGCAGTATTTT.

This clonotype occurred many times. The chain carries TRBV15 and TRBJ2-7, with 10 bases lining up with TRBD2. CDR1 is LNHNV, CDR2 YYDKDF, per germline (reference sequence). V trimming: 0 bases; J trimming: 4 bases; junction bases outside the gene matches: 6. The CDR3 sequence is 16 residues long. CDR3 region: CATSRDLASGRYEQYF. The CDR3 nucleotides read TGTGCCACCAGCAGAGACTTGGCTAGCGGGAGATACGAGCAGTACTTC. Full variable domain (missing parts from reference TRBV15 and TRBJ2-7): DAMVIQNPRYQVTQFGKPVTLSCSQTLNHNVMYWYQQKSSQAPKLLFHYYDKDFNNEADTPDNFQSRRPNTSFCFLDIRSPGLGDTAMYLCATSRDLASGRYEQYFGPGTRLTVT.

CDR3 in DNA: TGCAGTGCCATGGGACAGGGCAACACCGGGGAGCTGTTTTTT. This sequence encodes CSAMGQGNTGELFF. The chain uses TRBV20-1 and TRBJ2-2; TRBD1 aligns across 9 bases. Germline V CDR1 and CDR2: DFQATT, SNEGSKA (reference sequence). The junction had 4 bases not matched to a gene; V was cut back by 6 bases and J by 2 bases. CDR3 length: 14 amino acids.

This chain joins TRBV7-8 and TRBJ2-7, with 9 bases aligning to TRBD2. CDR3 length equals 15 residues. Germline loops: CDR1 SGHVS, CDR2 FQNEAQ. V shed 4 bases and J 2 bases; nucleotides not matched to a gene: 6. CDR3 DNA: TGTGCCAGCAGCTCCGGGACTAGCCAAACCTACGAGCAGTACTTC. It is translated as CASSSGTSQTYEQYF.

Written as DNA, the CDR3 is TGCGCCAGCAGCTTGGATTTTAGCGGGGGACCCAATGAGCAGTTCTTC. This translates into CASSLDFSGGPNEQFF. The chain uses TRBV5-1 and TRBJ2-1; TRBD2 aligns across 9 bases. Germline V CDR1 and CDR2: SGHRS, YFSETQ. This CDR3 is 16 amino acids long. V lost 0 bases and J lost 6; bases outside the gene matches: 7.

The CDR3 region has the DNA TGCGCCAGCAGCCAAACCGGGACAGGGTGGGGGGAGACCCAGTACTTC. Encoded protein: CASSQTGTGWGETQYF. This chain uses TRBV4-1 with TRBJ2-5; 9 positions match TRBD1. Germline V CDR1 and CDR2: MGHRA, YSYEKL. CDR3 length: 16 residues. V shed 2 bases, J shed 5 bases, and the junction held 9 bases outside the gene matches.

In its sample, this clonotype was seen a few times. The CDR3 is CASSLAKTPISGELFF. The CDR3 bases are TGCGCCAGCAGCTTGGCCAAGACACCCATATCCGGGGAGCTGTTTTTT. This sequence joins TRBV5-1 and TRBJ2-2; D unresolved. Germline CDR1 reads SGHRS; CDR2 reads YFSETQ. V lost 0 bases and J 6 bases, leaving 15 bases between the germline ends. The CDR3 has 16 residues.

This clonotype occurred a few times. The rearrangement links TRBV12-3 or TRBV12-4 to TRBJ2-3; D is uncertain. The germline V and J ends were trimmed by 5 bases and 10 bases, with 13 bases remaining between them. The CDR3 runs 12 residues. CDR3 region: CASSTRLAAQYF. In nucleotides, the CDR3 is TGTGCCAGCAGTACGAGACTCGCCGCGCAGTATTTT.

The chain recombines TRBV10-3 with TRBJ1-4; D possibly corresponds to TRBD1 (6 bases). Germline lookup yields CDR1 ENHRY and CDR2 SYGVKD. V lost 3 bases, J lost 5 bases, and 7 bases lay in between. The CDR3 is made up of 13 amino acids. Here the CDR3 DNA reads TGTGCCATCAGTGAAGGACAGAATGAAAAACTGTTTTTT. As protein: CAISEGQNEKLFF.

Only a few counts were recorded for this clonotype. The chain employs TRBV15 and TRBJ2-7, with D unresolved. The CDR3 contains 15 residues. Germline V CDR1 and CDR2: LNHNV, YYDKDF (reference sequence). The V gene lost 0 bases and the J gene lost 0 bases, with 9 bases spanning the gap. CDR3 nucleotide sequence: TGTGCCACCAGCAGAGATCCCATTAGCTCCTACGAGCAGTACTTC. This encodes CATSRDPISSYEQYF.

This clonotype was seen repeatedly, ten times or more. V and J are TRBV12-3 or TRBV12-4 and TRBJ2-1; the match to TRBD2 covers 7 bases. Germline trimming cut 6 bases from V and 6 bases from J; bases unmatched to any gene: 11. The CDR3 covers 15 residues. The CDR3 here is CASRISGSSLNEQFF. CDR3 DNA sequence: TGTGCCAGCAGGATTAGCGGGTCCTCGCTCAATGAGCAGTTCTTC.

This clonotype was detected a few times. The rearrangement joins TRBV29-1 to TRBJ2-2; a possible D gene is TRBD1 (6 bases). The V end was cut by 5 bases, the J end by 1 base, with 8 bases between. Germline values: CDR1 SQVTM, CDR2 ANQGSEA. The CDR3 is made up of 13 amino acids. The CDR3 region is CSVQGGNTGELFF. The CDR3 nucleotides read TGCAGCGTTCAAGGGGGGAACACCGGGGAGCTGTTTTTT.

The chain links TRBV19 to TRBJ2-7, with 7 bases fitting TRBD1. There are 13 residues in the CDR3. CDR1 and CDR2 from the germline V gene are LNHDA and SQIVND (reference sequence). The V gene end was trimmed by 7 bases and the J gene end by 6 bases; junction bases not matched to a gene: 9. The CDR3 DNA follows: TGTGCCAGTAAAGGGGACAGTGGGTTCGAGCAGTACTTC. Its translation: CASKGDSGFEQYF.

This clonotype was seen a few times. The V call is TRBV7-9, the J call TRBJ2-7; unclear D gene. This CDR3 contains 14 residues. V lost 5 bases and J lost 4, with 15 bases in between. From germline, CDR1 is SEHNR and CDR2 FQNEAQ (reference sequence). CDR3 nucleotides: TGTGCCAGCAGCCCTCCTTCCCCCTGGTACGAGCAGTACGTC. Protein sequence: CASSPPSPWYEQYV.

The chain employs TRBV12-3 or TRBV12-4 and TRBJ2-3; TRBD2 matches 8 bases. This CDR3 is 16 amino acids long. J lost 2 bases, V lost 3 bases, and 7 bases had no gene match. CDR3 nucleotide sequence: TGTGCCAGCAGTTTCGCTCCAGCGGGGGACACAGATACGCAGTATTTT. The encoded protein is CASSFAPAGDTDTQYF.

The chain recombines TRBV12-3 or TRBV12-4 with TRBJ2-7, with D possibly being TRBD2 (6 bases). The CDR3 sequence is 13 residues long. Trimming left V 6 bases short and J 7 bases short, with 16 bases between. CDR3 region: CASRGYGGVEQYF. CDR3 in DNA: TGTGCCAGCAGAGGCTACGGGGGAGTGGAGCAGTACTTC.

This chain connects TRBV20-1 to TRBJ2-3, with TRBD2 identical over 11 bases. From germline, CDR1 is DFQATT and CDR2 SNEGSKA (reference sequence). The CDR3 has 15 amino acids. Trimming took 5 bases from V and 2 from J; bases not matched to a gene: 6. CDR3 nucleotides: TGCAGTGCTGTAAGACTAGCGGGAACCACAGATACGCAGTATTTT. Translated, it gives CSAVRLAGTTDTQYF.

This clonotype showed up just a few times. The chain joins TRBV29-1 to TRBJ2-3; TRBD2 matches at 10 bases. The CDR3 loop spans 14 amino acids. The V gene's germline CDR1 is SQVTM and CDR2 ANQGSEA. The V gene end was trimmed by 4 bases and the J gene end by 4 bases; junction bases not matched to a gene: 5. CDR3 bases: TGCAGCGTTGTTCAGCGGGAGGGCCCAGATACGCAGTATTTT. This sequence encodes CSVVQREGPDTQYF.

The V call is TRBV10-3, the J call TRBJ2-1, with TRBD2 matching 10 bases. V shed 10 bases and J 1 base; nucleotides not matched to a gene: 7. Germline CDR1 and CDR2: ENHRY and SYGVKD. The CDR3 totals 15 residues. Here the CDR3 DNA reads TGTGCCACTACAGGTAGCGGGGGGTCCTACAATGAGCAGTTCTTC. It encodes CATTGSGGSYNEQFF.

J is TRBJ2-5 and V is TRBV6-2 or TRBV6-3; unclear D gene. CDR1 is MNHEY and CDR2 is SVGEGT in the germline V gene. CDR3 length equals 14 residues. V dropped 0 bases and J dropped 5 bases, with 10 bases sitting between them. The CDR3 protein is CASSYSSAGETQYF. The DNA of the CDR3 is TGTGCCAGCAGTTACTCGTCAGCTGGGGAGACCCAGTACTTC.

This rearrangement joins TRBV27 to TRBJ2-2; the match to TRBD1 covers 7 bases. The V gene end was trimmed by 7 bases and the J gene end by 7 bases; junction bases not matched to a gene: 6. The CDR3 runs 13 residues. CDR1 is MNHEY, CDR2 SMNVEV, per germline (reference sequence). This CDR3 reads CASKIGQVGELFF. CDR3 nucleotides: TGTGCCAGCAAAATCGGACAGGTCGGGGAGCTGTTTTTT.

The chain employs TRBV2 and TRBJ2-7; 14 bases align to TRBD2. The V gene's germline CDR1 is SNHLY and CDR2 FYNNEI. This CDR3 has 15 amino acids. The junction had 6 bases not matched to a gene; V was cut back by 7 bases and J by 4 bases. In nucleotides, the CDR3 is TGTGCCAGCAAAACGGGACTAGCGGGAGAATACGAGCAGTACTTC. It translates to CASKTGLAGEYEQYF.

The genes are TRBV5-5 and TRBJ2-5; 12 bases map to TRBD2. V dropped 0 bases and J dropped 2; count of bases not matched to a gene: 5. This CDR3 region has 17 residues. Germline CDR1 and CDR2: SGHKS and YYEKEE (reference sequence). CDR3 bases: TGTGCCAGCAGCTTGGCCCGACTAGCGGGAGAACAAGAGACCCAGTACTTC. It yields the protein CASSLARLAGEQETQYF.

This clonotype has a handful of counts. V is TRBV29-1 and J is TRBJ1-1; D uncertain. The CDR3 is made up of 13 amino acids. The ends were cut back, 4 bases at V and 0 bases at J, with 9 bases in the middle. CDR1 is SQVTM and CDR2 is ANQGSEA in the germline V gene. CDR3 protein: CSVATDMNTEAFF. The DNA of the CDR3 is TGCAGCGTTGCCACTGATATGAACACTGAAGCTTTCTTT.

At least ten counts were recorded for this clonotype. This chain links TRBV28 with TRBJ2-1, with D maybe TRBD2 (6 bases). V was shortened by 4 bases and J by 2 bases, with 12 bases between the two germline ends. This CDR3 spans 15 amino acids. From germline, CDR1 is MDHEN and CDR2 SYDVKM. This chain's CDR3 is CASSSIAGPYNEQFF. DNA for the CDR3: TGTGCCAGCAGTTCGATCGCGGGACCCTACAATGAGCAGTTCTTC.

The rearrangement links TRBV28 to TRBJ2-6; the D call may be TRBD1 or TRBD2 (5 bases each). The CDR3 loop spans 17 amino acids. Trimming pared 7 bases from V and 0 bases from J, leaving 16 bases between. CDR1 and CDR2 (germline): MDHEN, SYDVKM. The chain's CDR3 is CASNEKGRRSGANVLTF. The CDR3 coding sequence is TGTGCCAGCAATGAAAAGGGACGCCGCTCTGGGGCCAACGTCCTGACTTTC.

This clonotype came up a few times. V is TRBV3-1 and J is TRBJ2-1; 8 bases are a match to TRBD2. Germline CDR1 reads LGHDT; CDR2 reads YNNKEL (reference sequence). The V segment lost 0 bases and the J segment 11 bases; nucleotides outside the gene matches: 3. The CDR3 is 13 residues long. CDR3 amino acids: CASSQDIAGKQFF. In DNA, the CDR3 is TGTGCCAGCAGCCAAGATATAGCGGGAAAGCAGTTCTTC.